This TCR beta chain was sequenced in a study of graft-versus-host responses after intestinal transplantation. Study context: Grafts were multivisceral, liver-intestinal, or isolated intestinal. Anti-thymocyte globulin served as induction for all recipients, who then took tacrolimus and steroids for approximately three years. Findings of the study overall: Allografts carried high graft-versus-host to host-versus-graft clonal ratios in patients having graft-donor T cell macrochimerism.

Produced via immunoSEQ multiplex PCR; TCRdb's table is partial and in-frame only. The sample has tens of thousands of clones, 92% seen once. In regard to this clone: Its antigen is unknown.

In germline, CDR1 is SGHAT, CDR2 FQDESV (reference sequence). V was pared by 3 bases and J by 3 bases, with 8 bases of the junction left unmatched. The length of the CDR3 is 15 residues. V is TRBV11-1 and J is TRBJ2-7; 7 nucleotides match TRBD2. Source: bone marrow, taken 734 days after intestinal transplantation. This sequence originates from a human patient who received an intestinal transplant, so some T cells may come from the graft donor. CDR3 loop: CASSFSGEGFYEQYF. CDR3 sequence (DNA): TGTGCCAGCAGCTTCAGCGGGGAGGGTTTCTACGAGCAGTACTTC.